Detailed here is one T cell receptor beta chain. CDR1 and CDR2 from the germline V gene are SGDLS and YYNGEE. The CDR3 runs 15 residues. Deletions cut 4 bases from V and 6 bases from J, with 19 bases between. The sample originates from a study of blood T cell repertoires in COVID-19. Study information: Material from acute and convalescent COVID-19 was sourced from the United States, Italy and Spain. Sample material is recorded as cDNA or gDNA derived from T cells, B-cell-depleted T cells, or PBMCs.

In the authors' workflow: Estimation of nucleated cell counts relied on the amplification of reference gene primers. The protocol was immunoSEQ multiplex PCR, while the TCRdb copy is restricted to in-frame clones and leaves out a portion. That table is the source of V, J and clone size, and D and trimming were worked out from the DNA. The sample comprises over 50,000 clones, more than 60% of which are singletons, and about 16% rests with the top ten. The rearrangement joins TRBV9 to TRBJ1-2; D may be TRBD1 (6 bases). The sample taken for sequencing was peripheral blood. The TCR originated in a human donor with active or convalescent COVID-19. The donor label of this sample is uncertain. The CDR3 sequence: CASSSLTGYRDGYTF. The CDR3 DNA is TGTGCCAGCAGCTCATTAACAGGGTATCGAGATGGCTACACCTTC.